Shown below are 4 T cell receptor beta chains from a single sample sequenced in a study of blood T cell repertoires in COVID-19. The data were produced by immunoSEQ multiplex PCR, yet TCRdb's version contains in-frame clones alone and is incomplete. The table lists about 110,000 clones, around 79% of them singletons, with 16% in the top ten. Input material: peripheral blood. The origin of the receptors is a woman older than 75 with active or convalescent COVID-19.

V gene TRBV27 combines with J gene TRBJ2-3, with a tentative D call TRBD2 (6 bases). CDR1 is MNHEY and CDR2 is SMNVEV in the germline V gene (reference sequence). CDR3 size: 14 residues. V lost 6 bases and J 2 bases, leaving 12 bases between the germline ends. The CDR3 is CASSFRDSTDTQYF. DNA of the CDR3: TGTGCCAGCAGCTTCCGGGACTCCACAGATACGCAGTATTTT.

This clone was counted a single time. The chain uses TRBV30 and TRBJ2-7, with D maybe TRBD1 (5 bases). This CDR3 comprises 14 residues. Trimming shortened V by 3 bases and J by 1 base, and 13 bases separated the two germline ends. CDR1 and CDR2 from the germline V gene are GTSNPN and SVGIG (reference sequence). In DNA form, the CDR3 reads TGTGCCTGGAGAAGGACAATCGGGTCCTACGAGCAGTACTTC. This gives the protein CAWRRTIGSYEQYF.

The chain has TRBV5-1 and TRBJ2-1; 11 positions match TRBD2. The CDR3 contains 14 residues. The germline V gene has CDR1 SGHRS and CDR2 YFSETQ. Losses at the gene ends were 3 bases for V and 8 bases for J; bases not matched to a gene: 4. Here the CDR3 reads CASSSLAGEDEQFF. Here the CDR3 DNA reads TGCGCCAGCAGCTCACTAGCGGGAGAAGATGAGCAGTTCTTC. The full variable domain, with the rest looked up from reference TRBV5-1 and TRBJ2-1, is KAGVTQTPRYLIKTRGQQVTLSCSPISGHRSVSWYQQTPGQGLQFLFEYFSETQRNKGNFPGRFSGRQFSNSRSEMNVSTLELGDSALYLCASSSLAGEDEQFFGPGTRLTVL.

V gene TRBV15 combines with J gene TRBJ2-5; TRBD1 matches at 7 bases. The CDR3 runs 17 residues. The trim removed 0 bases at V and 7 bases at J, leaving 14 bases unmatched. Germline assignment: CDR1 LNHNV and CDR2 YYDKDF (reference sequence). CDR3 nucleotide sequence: TGTGCCACCAGCAGAGAGGGGACATCAGACTACAGGGGGACCCAGTACTTC. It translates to CATSREGTSDYRGTQYF.